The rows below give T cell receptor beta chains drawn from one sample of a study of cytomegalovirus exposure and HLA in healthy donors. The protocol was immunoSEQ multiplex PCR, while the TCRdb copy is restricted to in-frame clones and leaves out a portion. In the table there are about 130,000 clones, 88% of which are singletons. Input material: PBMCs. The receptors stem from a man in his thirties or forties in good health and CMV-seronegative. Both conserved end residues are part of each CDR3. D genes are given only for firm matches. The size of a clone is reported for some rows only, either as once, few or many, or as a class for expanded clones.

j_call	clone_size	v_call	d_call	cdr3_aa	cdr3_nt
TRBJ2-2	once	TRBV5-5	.	CASSLISGYTGELFF	TGTGCCAGCAGCTTGATCAGCGGATACACCGGGGAGCTGTTTTTT
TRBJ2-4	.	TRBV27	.	CASSLSGTYTKNIQYF	TGTGCCAGCAGTTTATCGGGCACGTATACCAAAAACATTCAGTACTTC
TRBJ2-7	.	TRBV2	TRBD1	CASSESAGQGLRHEQYF	TGTGCCAGCAGTGAAAGTGCGGGACAGGGTTTGAGGCACGAGCAGTACTTC
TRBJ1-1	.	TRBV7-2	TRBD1	CASSLVNRGNTEAFF	TGTGCCAGCAGCTTAGTAAACAGGGGGAACACTGAAGCTTTCTTT
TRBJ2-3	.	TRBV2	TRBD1	CASSVGLKGAHYF	TGTGCCAGCAGTGTCGGGTTAAAGGGGGCGCATTATTTT
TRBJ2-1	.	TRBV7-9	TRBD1	CASSFDRGTRNEQFF	TGTGCCAGCAGCTTTGACAGGGGTACGAGGAATGAGCAGTTCTTC
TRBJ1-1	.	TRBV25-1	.	CASSVRAWTEAFF	TGTGCCAGCAGTGTGCGGGCATGGACTGAAGCTTTCTTT
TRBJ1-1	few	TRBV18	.	CASSPLSENTEAFF	TGTGCCAGCTCACCACTGAGCGAGAACACTGAAGCTTTCTTT
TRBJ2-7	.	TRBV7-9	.	CASNRPPSEGQTTYEQYF	TGTGCCAGCAACCGACCTCCCTCGGAGGGGCAGACGACCTACGAGCAGTACTTC
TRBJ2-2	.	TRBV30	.	CAWTQLDTGELFF	TGTGCCTGGACTCAACTGGACACCGGGGAGCTGTTTTTT
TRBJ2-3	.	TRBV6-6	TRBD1	CASKGTGHTDTQYF	TGTGCCAGCAAAGGGACAGGACACACAGATACGCAGTATTTT
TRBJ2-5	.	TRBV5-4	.	CASSFRETQYF	TGTGCCAGCAGCTTCAGGGAGACCCAGTACTTC
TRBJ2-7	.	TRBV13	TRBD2	CASSATIGLAGEGEQYF	TGTGCCAGCAGCGCAACAATAGGACTAGCGGGAGAGGGCGAGCAGTACTTC
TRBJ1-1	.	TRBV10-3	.	CAISETGPEAFF	TGTGCCATCAGTGAGACGGGTCCTGAAGCTTTCTTT
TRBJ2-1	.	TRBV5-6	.	CASSLGDYNEQFF	TGTGCCAGCAGCTTAGGGGACTACAATGAGCAGTTCTTC
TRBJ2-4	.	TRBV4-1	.	CASSQGLGGNIQYF	TGCGCCAGCAGCCAAGGGTTAGGGGGAAACATTCAGTACTTC
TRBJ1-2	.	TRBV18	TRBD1	CASSAGQGNYGYTF	TGTGCCAGCTCGGCGGGACAGGGTAACTATGGCTACACCTTC
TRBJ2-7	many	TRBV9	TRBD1	CASSVGTARHYEQYF	TGTGCCAGCAGCGTTGGGACAGCCAGACACTACGAGCAGTACTTC
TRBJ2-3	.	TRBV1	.	CTSSPNRPGLYKEQDTQYF	TGCACCAGCAGCCCTAACCGTCCGGGACTATACAAAGAACAAGATACGCAGTATTTT
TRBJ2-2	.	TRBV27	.	CASSSRFRGGNTGELFF	TGTGCCAGCAGTTCCCGATTTCGGGGAGGGAACACCGGGGAGCTGTTTTTT
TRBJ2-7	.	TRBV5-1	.	CASSLGGRGGYEQYF	TGCGCCAGCAGCTTGGGGGGTCGAGGAGGCTACGAGCAGTACTTC
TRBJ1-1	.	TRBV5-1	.	CASSQGSNMNTEAFF	TGCGCCAGCTCGCAGGGGTCGAACATGAACACTGAAGCTTTCTTT
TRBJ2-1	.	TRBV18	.	CASSFPGGDEQFF	TGTGCCAGCTCATTTCCCGGAGGCGATGAGCAGTTCTTC
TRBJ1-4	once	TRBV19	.	CASSGLANEKLFF	TGTGCCAGTTCAGGGTTGGCTAATGAAAAACTGTTTTTT
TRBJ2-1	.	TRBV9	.	CASSQGDSPYNEQFF	TGTGCCAGCAGCCAGGGGGACTCTCCCTACAATGAGCAGTTCTTC
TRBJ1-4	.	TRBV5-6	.	CASRQGRNEKLFF	TGTGCCAGCAGACAGGGCCGTAATGAAAAACTGTTTTTT
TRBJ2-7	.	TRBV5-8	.	CASTLSRRQYEQYF	TGTGCCAGCACCCTTTCCCGGAGACAGTACGAGCAGTACTTC
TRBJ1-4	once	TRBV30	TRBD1	CASSGTVNEKLFF	TGTGCCTCTTCCGGGACAGTTAATGAAAAACTGTTTTTT
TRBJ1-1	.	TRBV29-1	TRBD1	CSVQTGARGTEAFF	TGCAGCGTTCAAACAGGGGCCCGGGGCACTGAAGCTTTCTTT
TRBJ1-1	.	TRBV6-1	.	CASSEERYTGRAFF	TGTGCCAGCAGTGAAGAGCGGTATACAGGGCGAGCTTTCTTT
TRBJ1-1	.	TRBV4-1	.	CASSQFGGVNTEAFF	TGCGCCAGCAGCCAGTTTGGGGGGGTGAACACTGAAGCTTTCTTT
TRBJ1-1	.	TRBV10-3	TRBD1	CAISAGTGGAENTEAFF	TGTGCCATCAGTGCCGGGACAGGGGGCGCCGAGAACACTGAAGCTTTCTTT
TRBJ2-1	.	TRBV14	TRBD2	CASSQEEASGRHNEQFF	TGTGCCAGCAGCCAAGAGGAAGCTAGCGGGAGGCACAATGAGCAGTTCTTC
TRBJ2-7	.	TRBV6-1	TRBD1	CASREQPGQGRYEQYF	TGTGCCAGCAGGGAACAGCCAGGACAGGGGCGTTACGAGCAGTACTTC
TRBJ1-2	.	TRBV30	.	CAWEQESRGYGYTF	TGTGCCTGGGAACAAGAATCACGAGGCTATGGCTACACCTTC
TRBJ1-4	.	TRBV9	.	CASSVSGGGTSNEKLFF	TGTGCCAGCAGCGTATCGGGAGGCGGGACATCGAATGAAAAACTGTTTTTT
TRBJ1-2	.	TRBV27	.	CASSPVGGLRGYTF	TGTGCCAGCAGTCCGGTAGGAGGCTTACGGGGCTACACCTTC